This entry describes one TCR beta chain. The J segment lost 4 bases and the V segment lost 5 bases, leaving 5 bases of the junction unmatched. The CDR3 has 14 amino acids. Germline loops: CDR1 MNHEY, CDR2 SVGAGI. The sample originates from a study of blood T cell repertoires in COVID-19. The wider study: Acute-phase and convalescent COVID-19 samples originated in the United States, Italy and Spain.

Original processing methods: It was from reference gene primer amplification that nucleated cell counts were estimated. Produced via immunoSEQ multiplex PCR; TCRdb's table is partial and in-frame only. V, J and clone size reflect that table, while D and trimming were determined from the DNA. The sample contains around 100,000 clones, 91% of which appear only once. What was sequenced was peripheral blood. This sequence joins TRBV6-5 and TRBJ2-3; 8 nucleotides agree with TRBD2. The clonotype originates from a man aged 50 to 59 with active COVID-19. This CDR3 is CASSRGGISDTQYF. CDR3 coding DNA: TGTGCCAGCAGTCGGGGGGGCATCTCAGATACGCAGTATTTT.